Below are 30 T cell receptor beta chains sequenced from a single sample in a study of OX40 agonist ivuxolimab in advanced cancers. Assay used: immunoSEQ multiplex PCR; TCRdb lists only in-frame clones, some missing. This sample carries about 50,000 clones, about 88% of them seen once, and the ten largest clones take 14% to 15%. The material sequenced was CD4+ or CD8+ T cells sorted from blood, taken in a trial of the OX40 agonist ivuxolimab. Every receptor here comes from an adult with an advanced solid tumor such as melanoma, head and neck, liver or kidney cancer.

The rearrangement uses TRBV29-1 and TRBJ1-2; D uncertain. CDR3 size: 9 residues. Trimming shortened V by 2 bases and J by 8 bases, and 3 bases separated the two germline ends. CDR1 and CDR2 (germline): SQVTM, ANQGSEA. CDR3 sequence: CSVEQGYTF. In nucleotides, the CDR3 is TGCAGCGTTGAACAGGGCTACACCTTC.

The chain recombines TRBV7-8 with TRBJ1-2; D is undetermined. Trimming left V 2 bases short and J 0 bases short, with 7 bases between. This CDR3 region has 14 residues. The V gene's germline CDR1 is SGHVS and CDR2 FQNEAQ. Here the CDR3 DNA reads TGTGCCAGCAGCTTAATGGCAGCTAACTATGGCTACACCTTC. This encodes CASSLMAANYGYTF.

CDR3 loop: CASSRTGPSYGYTF. In DNA, the CDR3 is TGTGCCAGCAGCAGGACAGGGCCCAGCTATGGCTACACCTTC. This chain uses TRBV7-9 with TRBJ1-2; 8 bases agree with TRBD1. Per germline, CDR1 SEHNR and CDR2 FQNEAQ (reference sequence). The CDR3 loop spans 14 amino acids. V lost 5 bases and J lost 4; bases outside the gene matches: 6.

J is TRBJ2-7 and V is TRBV6-5; D unclear. This CDR3 contains 14 residues. Trimming removed 4 bases from V and 4 bases from J, with 14 bases in between. Germline CDR1 is MNHEY and CDR2 is SVGAGI. The CDR3 reads CASSSHGTTYEQYF. CDR3 DNA: TGTGCCAGCAGTTCCCATGGTACGACTTACGAGCAGTACTTC.

The chain combines TRBV6-1 with TRBJ1-1, with no clear D. The ends were cut back, 6 bases at V and 0 bases at J, with 11 bases in the middle. The germline V gene encodes CDR1 MNHNS and CDR2 SASEGT. The CDR3 length is 14 residues. CDR3 loop: CASSNEGMNTEAFF. CDR3 in DNA: TGTGCCAGCAGCAACGAGGGCATGAACACTGAAGCTTTCTTT.

The gene calls are TRBV5-6 and TRBJ1-2; 7 nucleotides line up with TRBD1. Germline CDR1 reads SGHDT; CDR2 reads YYEEEE. With 0 bases clipped from V and 0 bases from J, the junction kept 5 bases outside the gene matches. The length of the CDR3 is 16 residues. In nucleotides, the CDR3 is TGTGCCAGCAGCTTGGGTACAGGGACAGCTAACTATGGCTACACCTTC. Encoded protein: CASSLGTGTANYGYTF.

This chain links TRBV5-1 with TRBJ1-1, with TRBD1 matching over 9 bases. Germline V lookup: CDR1 SGHRS, CDR2 YFSETQ. The CDR3 contains 13 residues. Trimming removed 4 bases from V and 5 bases from J; junction bases left unmatched: 3. CDR3 nucleotide sequence: TGCGCCAGCAGCGGGACAGGGTTTACTGAAGCTTTCTTT. Translation gives CASSGTGFTEAFF.

This sequence joins TRBV15 and TRBJ2-7, with 8 positions matching TRBD1. CDR1 is LNHNV and CDR2 is YYDKDF in the germline V gene (reference sequence). The length of the CDR3 is 14 residues. V lost 3 bases to trimming and J lost 5 bases; unmatched junction nucleotides: 6. CDR3 sequence (DNA): TGTGCCACCAGCAGGGACAGGGATTACCACGAGCAGTACTTC. It yields the protein CATSRDRDYHEQYF.

Note on this clone: The same CDR3 arises from other DNA sequences in this sample as well. The rearrangement uses TRBV4-2 and TRBJ2-5; TRBD2 might be the D (6 bases). CDR1 is LGHNA, CDR2 YNFKEQ, per germline. Trimming removed 0 bases from V and 2 bases from J, with 7 bases in between. This CDR3 is 14 amino acids long. In DNA, the CDR3 is TGTGCCAGCAGCCAAGAGGCGGGGCAAGAGACCCAGTACTTC. Its protein product is CASSQEAGQETQYF.

V is TRBV27 and J is TRBJ1-5; the D gene is possibly TRBD1 (5 bases). V was clipped by 2 bases and J by 5 bases, with 7 bases between them. The CDR3 runs 13 residues. The V gene's germline CDR1 is MNHEY and CDR2 SMNVEV (reference sequence). CDR3 DNA sequence: TGTGCCAGCAGTTTAAGGGACCATCAGCCCCAGCATTTT. Its protein product is CASSLRDHQPQHF.

The chain has TRBV19 and TRBJ1-1; D is perhaps TRBD1 (6 bases). The V end was cut by 1 base, the J end by 4 bases, with 10 bases between. There are 14 residues in the CDR3. CDR1 LNHDA and CDR2 SQIVND come from the germline V gene (reference sequence). CDR3 sequence: CASSIVGGGTEAFF. DNA for the CDR3: TGTGCCAGTAGTATAGTAGGAGGGGGCACTGAAGCTTTCTTT.

The chain has TRBV28 and TRBJ1-2, with D possibly being TRBD1 (5 bases). The V and J ends lost 1 base and 0 bases respectively, with 9 bases between them. In germline, CDR1 is MDHEN, CDR2 SYDVKM. The CDR3 spans 15 residues. This CDR3 is CASSLLTDANYGYTF. Written as DNA, the CDR3 is TGTGCCAGCAGTTTATTGACAGACGCTAACTATGGCTACACCTTC.

The chain uses TRBV7-6 and TRBJ2-5, with D tentatively TRBD2 (6 bases). Trimming took off 3 bases at V and 5 bases at J, with 16 bases between the two ends. The germline gives CDR1 SGHVS, CDR2 FNYEAQ. The CDR3 is 15 residues long. The CDR3 loop reads CASSLEFGAGETQYF. The CDR3 nucleotides are TGTGCCAGCAGCTTGGAGTTTGGGGCGGGGGAGACCCAGTACTTC.

The chain couples TRBV6-5 to TRBJ2-7; perhaps TRBD2 as D (5 bases). V lost 4 bases, J lost 3 bases, and 13 bases lay in between. The length of the CDR3 is 14 residues. Germline V lookup: CDR1 MNHEY, CDR2 SVGAGI. The CDR3 sequence is CASSFGDASYEQYF. The CDR3 nucleotides are TGTGCCAGCAGTTTCGGGGATGCCAGCTACGAGCAGTACTTC.

DNA for the CDR3: TGTGCCAGCAGCCCACGGGACCTAGGGGGTAATGAGCAGTTCTTC. Protein product: CASSPRDLGGNEQFF. The J gene is TRBJ2-1, the V gene TRBV5-6; the D gene is possibly TRBD1 (6 bases). Between the trimmed V and J ends, which lost 4 bases and 7 bases, there was a span of 18 bases. The CDR3 length is 15 residues. Germline loops: CDR1 SGHDT, CDR2 YYEEEE.

This rearrangement joins TRBV5-1 to TRBJ1-1, with TRBD1 matching 8 bases. Per germline, CDR1 SGHRS and CDR2 YFSETQ. V trimming: 0 bases; J trimming: 4 bases; junction bases outside the gene matches: 11. CDR3 length: 17 amino acids. The CDR3 here is CASSLARGPRRVTEAFF. The CDR3 DNA follows: TGCGCCAGCAGCTTGGCCAGGGGGCCGCGTAGGGTCACTGAAGCTTTCTTT.

The chain carries TRBV4-3 and TRBJ1-2; 7 bases are shared with TRBD1. The CDR3 consists of 12 residues. The germline CDR1 and CDR2 sequences are LGHNA and YSLEER. V was pared by 3 bases and J by 10 bases, with 5 bases of the junction left unmatched. The CDR3 bases are TGCGCCAGCAGCCAGTTACAGGGGAACTACACCTTC. It codes for CASSQLQGNYTF.

Here the CDR3 DNA reads TGTGCCAGCAGCTTAGACGCTTGGGGGCCCTGGGGCAATGAGCAGTTCTTC. Translation: CASSLDAWGPWGNEQFF. This sequence joins TRBV11-2 and TRBJ2-1, with D perhaps matching TRBD1 (6 bases). V lost 0 bases, J lost 6 bases, and 18 bases lay in between. The length of the CDR3 is 17 residues. CDR1 SGHAT and CDR2 FQNNGV come from the germline V gene.

The rearrangement joins TRBV4-2 to TRBJ1-1, with 7 bases that match TRBD1. Losses at the gene ends were 4 bases for V and 1 base for J; bases not matched to a gene: 6. CDR1 LGHNA and CDR2 YNFKEQ come from the germline V gene. This CDR3 comprises 15 residues. This CDR3 reads CASSRNDRENTEAFF. The CDR3 DNA reads as TGTGCCAGCAGCCGAAACGACAGGGAGAACACTGAAGCTTTCTTT.

This clone appeared a single time. This chain uses TRBV19 with TRBJ2-7; 7 bases agree with TRBD1. J lost 3 bases, V lost 4 bases, and 3 bases had no gene match. The V gene's germline CDR1 is LNHDA and CDR2 SQIVND (reference sequence). CDR3 length: 13 residues. The CDR3 loop reads CASSKGDSYEQYF. The CDR3 DNA reads TGTGCCAGTAGTAAGGGGGACAGCTACGAGCAGTACTTC.

The chain carries TRBV12-5 and TRBJ2-1; 9 bases match TRBD1. The V gene end was trimmed by 0 bases and the J gene end by 9 bases; junction bases not matched to a gene: 18. The CDR3 is 19 residues long. Germline V gene lookup returns CDR1 LGHNT and CDR2 FRNRAP. The CDR3 DNA reads TGTGCTAGTGGTTTGGTACTTACGGGACAGGGAACGGCTGAGGGTGAGCAGTTCTTC. Its protein is CASGLVLTGQGTAEGEQFF.

The chain has TRBV6-1 and TRBJ1-6, with no clear D. The germline gives CDR1 MNHNS, CDR2 SASEGT. Trimming removed 2 bases from V and 8 bases from J, with 16 bases in between. The CDR3 contains 16 residues. The CDR3 here is CASSESTDGTYSPLHF. The CDR3 DNA sequence: TGTGCCAGCAGTGAATCCACCGACGGAACTTATTCACCCCTCCACTTT.

Only a few counts were recorded for this clone. The J gene is TRBJ1-1, the V gene TRBV29-1; D not certain. V shed 2 bases and J shed 5 bases, with 6 bases lying between them. This CDR3 is built from 11 residues. Germline V gene data show CDR1 as SQVTM and CDR2 as ANQGSEA. The CDR3 DNA reads as TGCAGCGTTGAAATGGGAACTGAAGCTTTCTTT. It yields the protein CSVEMGTEAFF.

This clone appeared a few times. The chain joins TRBV6-1 to TRBJ1-6, with unresolved D. CDR1 MNHNS and CDR2 SASEGT come from the germline V gene. Trimming shortened V by 1 base and J by 6 bases, and 4 bases separated the two germline ends. This CDR3 is 13 amino acids long. Here the CDR3 reads CASSEDANSPLHF. The DNA of the CDR3 is TGTGCCAGCAGTGAAGACGCTAATTCACCCCTCCACTTT.

This chain uses TRBV28 with TRBJ1-6, with 7 bases fitting TRBD1. V lost 4 bases, J lost 0 bases, and 6 bases stayed unmatched. This CDR3 has 17 residues. From germline, CDR1 is MDHEN and CDR2 SYDVKM. In DNA form, the CDR3 reads TGTGCCAGCAGTTCAACAGGGGCCAGCTCCTATAATTCACCCCTCCACTTT. As protein: CASSSTGASSYNSPLHF.

This chain's CDR3 is CASSIAGGPQNIQYF. The DNA of the CDR3 is TGTGCCAGTAGTATCGCGGGGGGGCCCCAAAACATTCAGTACTTC. The chain has TRBV19 and TRBJ2-4, with 9 bases fitting TRBD2. CDR1 and CDR2 (germline): LNHDA, SQIVND (reference sequence). The CDR3 loop spans 15 amino acids. Trimming cost V 3 bases and J 5 bases; bases outside gene matches: 5.

The chain links TRBV19 to TRBJ1-2; 7 bases are shared with TRBD1. Per the germline V gene, CDR1 is LNHDA and CDR2 is SQIVND (reference sequence). The trim removed 2 bases at V and 0 bases at J, leaving 6 bases unmatched. The CDR3 runs to 16 residues. CDR3 protein: CASSIWTGATNYGYTF. The CDR3 DNA follows: TGTGCCAGTAGTATATGGACAGGCGCTACTAACTATGGCTACACCTTC.

This clone was seen only once. The rearrangement joins TRBV6-5 to TRBJ2-2; tentative D call: TRBD2 (6 bases). CDR3 length equals 13 residues. Germline assignment: CDR1 MNHEY and CDR2 SVGAGI. Deletions cut 8 bases from V and 4 bases from J, with 11 bases between. CDR3 sequence reads: CASWDWSTGELFF. CDR3 coding DNA: TGTGCCAGCTGGGACTGGAGCACCGGGGAGCTGTTTTTT.

The gene calls are TRBV4-1 and TRBJ1-5; tentative D call: TRBD1 (6 bases). Germline CDR1 is MGHRA and CDR2 is YSYEKL. This CDR3 contains 16 residues. The germline V and J ends were trimmed by 3 bases and 1 base, with 13 bases remaining between them. Here the CDR3 DNA reads TGCGCCAGCAGCCACTTTTTAGACAGGAGCAATCAGCCCCAGCATTTT. The encoded protein is CASSHFLDRSNQPQHF.

The rearrangement uses TRBV7-2 and TRBJ2-5, with D perhaps being TRBD1 or TRBD2 (5 bases each). CDR1 and CDR2 from the germline V gene are SGHTA and FQGNSA. V lost 7 bases, J lost 3 bases, and 15 bases lay in between. The CDR3 loop spans 14 amino acids. CDR3 loop: CASIRPLGEETQYF. The CDR3 nucleotides read TGTGCCAGCATCCGCCCACTGGGGGAAGAGACCCAGTACTTC.